The 30 T cell receptor beta chains presented below share a single source sample, sequenced in a study of cytomegalovirus exposure and HLA in healthy donors. Vbeta (60) and Jbeta (13) primers were used in the PCR. Here immunoSEQ multiplex PCR was the method, and the copy in TCRdb shows in-frame clones only, minus some. The sample consists of 200,000 to 250,000 clones, about 80% of them appearing once. The specimen was PBMCs. The receptors stem from a man younger than 30 in good health and CMV-seronegative.

The chain joins TRBV19 to TRBJ1-1, with D perhaps TRBD1 (6 bases). Germline loops: CDR1 LNHDA, CDR2 SQIVND (reference sequence). The CDR3 spans 15 residues. V dropped 3 bases and J dropped 2 bases, with 13 bases sitting between them. This chain's CDR3 is CASSIRAGANTEAFF. As DNA, the CDR3 is TGTGCCAGTAGTATCCGGGCAGGGGCTAACACTGAAGCTTTCTTT. Together with reference TRBV19 and TRBJ1-1, the CDR3 gives the full variable domain: DGGITQSPKYLFRKEGQNVTLSCEQNLNHDAMYWYRQDPGQGLRLIYYSQIVNDFQKGDIAEGYSVSREKKESFPLTVTSAQKNPTAFYLCASSIRAGANTEAFFGQGTRLTVV.

The chain recombines TRBV6-5 with TRBJ2-1, with 10 bases that match TRBD1. Losses at the gene ends were 6 bases for V and 7 bases for J; bases not matched to a gene: 3. The CDR3 length is 13 residues. The germline V gene encodes CDR1 MNHEY and CDR2 SVGAGI. CDR3 residues: CASRRTGGNEQFF. Here the CDR3 DNA reads TGTGCCAGCAGACGGACAGGGGGGAATGAGCAGTTCTTC.

V is TRBV15 and J is TRBJ2-3; TRBD1 agrees at 7 bases. CDR1 is LNHNV and CDR2 is YYDKDF in the germline V gene (reference sequence). V shed 0 bases, J shed 3 bases, and the junction held 3 bases outside the gene matches. The CDR3 length is 15 residues. The CDR3 protein is CATSRDRGTTDTQYF. In DNA form, the CDR3 reads TGTGCCACCAGCAGAGACAGGGGGACGACAGATACGCAGTATTTT.

The chain carries TRBV12-5 and TRBJ2-7; TRBD2 agrees at 11 bases. CDR3 length equals 15 residues. Germline CDR1 LGHNT, CDR2 FRNRAP. J was trimmed by 3 bases and V by 9 bases; bases with no gene match: 10. The CDR3, as DNA: TGTGCTAGCGAGAACGGACTAGCGGGTGGCTACGAGCAGTACTTC. Translating gives CASENGLAGGYEQYF.

V and J are TRBV30 and TRBJ2-1; a possible D gene is TRBD2 (6 bases). The CDR3 contains 12 residues. Germline V lookup: CDR1 GTSNPN, CDR2 SVGIG (reference sequence). V dropped 3 bases and J dropped 7 bases, with 10 bases sitting between them. The chain's CDR3 is CAWRVGGNEQFF. The CDR3 coding sequence is TGTGCCTGGAGAGTGGGGGGTAATGAGCAGTTCTTC.

This chain connects TRBV6-5 to TRBJ1-3; TRBD1 matches at 9 bases. J was trimmed by 4 bases and V by 7 bases; bases with no gene match: 8. This CDR3 comprises 15 residues. CDR1 MNHEY and CDR2 SVGAGI come from the germline V gene. The CDR3 DNA sequence: TGTGCCAGCATTCCACCGGGACAGGGAGGAAACACCATATATTTT. Translation: CASIPPGQGGNTIYF.

This clone has only a few counts. The chain links TRBV6-4 to TRBJ2-3; TRBD2 matches at 10 bases. V lost 4 bases to trimming and J lost 4 bases; unmatched junction nucleotides: 8. Germline lookup yields CDR1 MRHNA and CDR2 SNTAGT. The CDR3 is 16 residues long. CDR3 nucleotides: TGTGCCAGCAGTGTCACTAGCGGGACCCCCCCAGATACGCAGTATTTT. Residues: CASSVTSGTPPDTQYF.

There are a few counts of this clone. The chain recombines TRBV5-1 with TRBJ1-1; possible D gene TRBD1, 6 bases. The CDR3 length is 13 residues. Trimming removed 4 bases at V and 3 bases at J, with 10 bases between. Per germline, CDR1 SGHRS and CDR2 YFSETQ. The CDR3 bases are TGCGCCAGCAGCCTCGGACAGCACACTGAAGCTTTCTTT. Protein product: CASSLGQHTEAFF.

The chain joins TRBV15 to TRBJ2-7; D might be TRBD1 (5 bases). The CDR3 has 15 residues. Trimming took 0 bases from V and 9 from J, leaving 18 bases between them. Germline values: CDR1 LNHNV, CDR2 YYDKDF (reference sequence). CDR3 in DNA: TGTGCCACCAGCAGAGATCAAACAGGCGAGAGCGCGCAGTACTTC. Translated, it gives CATSRDQTGESAQYF. Drawing the rest from reference TRBV15 and TRBJ2-7, the complete variable domain is DAMVIQNPRYQVTQFGKPVTLSCSQTLNHNVMYWYQQKSSQAPKLLFHYYDKDFNNEADTPDNFQSRRPNTSFCFLDIRSPGLGDTAMYLCATSRDQTGESAQYFGPGTRLTVT.

The V and J genes are TRBV7-8 and TRBJ2-2; 9 bases map to TRBD2. V trimming: 5 bases; J trimming: 4 bases; junction bases outside the gene matches: 5. The germline V gene has CDR1 SGHVS and CDR2 FQNEAQ. This CDR3 region has 15 residues. The CDR3 DNA reads TGTGCCAGCAGCCTTAGCGGGAGAGGCACCGGGGAGCTGTTTTTT. Translated, it gives CASSLSGRGTGELFF.

This sequence joins TRBV5-1 and TRBJ2-1, with 7 bases matching TRBD1. Germline assignment: CDR1 SGHRS and CDR2 YFSETQ. J gave up 0 bases and V 4 bases, and 10 bases lay outside the gene matches. This CDR3 region has 17 residues. CDR3 DNA: TGCGCCAGCAGCAACCTCCACCCAGGGGGCTCCTACAATGAGCAGTTCTTC. The encoded protein is CASSNLHPGGSYNEQFF.

In its sample, this clone was seen a few times. The V and J genes are TRBV6-6 and TRBJ2-2, with TRBD1 identical over 8 bases. The trim removed 6 bases at V and 4 bases at J, leaving 4 bases unmatched. In germline, CDR1 is MNHNY, CDR2 SVGAGI (reference sequence). CDR3 length: 14 amino acids. DNA of the CDR3: TGTGCCAGCAGGGACAGGGTGGGCACCGGGGAGCTGTTTTTT. Protein sequence: CASRDRVGTGELFF.

The chain recombines TRBV5-1 with TRBJ1-1, with D perhaps TRBD1 (6 bases). Trimming took 1 base from V and 1 from J, leaving 11 bases between them. The CDR3 is 15 residues long. Germline CDR1 is SGHRS and CDR2 is YFSETQ. CDR3 DNA: TGCGCCAGCAGCTTGCAGGGGTTTGGGAACACTGAAGCTTTCTTT. Protein sequence: CASSLQGFGNTEAFF.

The CDR3 sequence is CASSSTRNEQFF. The CDR3 region has the DNA TGTGCCAGCTCATCGACTAGAAATGAGCAGTTCTTC. This chain joins TRBV18 and TRBJ2-1; D might be TRBD2 (6 bases). The germline V and J ends were trimmed by 5 bases and 7 bases, with 9 bases remaining between them. Germline-derived CDR1 and CDR2 are KGHSH and LQKENI. CDR3 length: 12 residues.

This chain connects TRBV19 to TRBJ2-1; D gene ambiguous. Per germline, CDR1 LNHDA and CDR2 SQIVND (reference sequence). V lost 5 bases and J lost 6, with 14 bases in between. CDR3 size: 14 residues. The CDR3 coding sequence is TGTGCCAGTAGTTTCTCGGTATCGGGCAATGAGCAGTTCTTC. Translation gives CASSFSVSGNEQFF.

This clone was recorded once. The chain employs TRBV6-5 and TRBJ2-5, with 9 bases lining up with TRBD2. The ends lost 2 bases at V and 2 bases at J; junction bases unmatched: 0. The CDR3 is made up of 14 amino acids. Germline assignment: CDR1 MNHEY and CDR2 SVGAGI. The DNA for the CDR3 is TGTGCCAGCAGTTACCTAGCGGGACAAGAGACCCAGTACTTC. Translated: CASSYLAGQETQYF.

This clone is a singleton in its sample. The chain employs TRBV19 and TRBJ1-5; TRBD1 is a possible D gene (6 bases). Germline CDR1 reads LNHDA; CDR2 reads SQIVND (reference sequence). V was clipped by 10 bases and J by 0 bases, with 13 bases between them. This CDR3 region has 14 residues. This CDR3 is CATTQGYSNQPQHF. The DNA of the CDR3 is TGTGCCACAACACAGGGCTATAGCAATCAGCCCCAGCATTTT.

The chain recombines TRBV7-9 with TRBJ1-3, with 7 positions matching TRBD1. The CDR3 contains 13 residues. V was clipped by 6 bases and J by 1 base; unmatched bases: 0. Germline assignment: CDR1 SEHNR and CDR2 FQNEAQ (reference sequence). In DNA form, the CDR3 reads TGTGCCAGCAGACAGGGGTCTGGAAACACCATATATTTT. It codes for CASRQGSGNTIYF.

V and J are TRBV28 and TRBJ2-3; tentatively, D is TRBD2 (6 bases). V lost 4 bases, J lost 1 base, and 21 bases lay in between. The CDR3 extends over 18 amino acids. The V gene's germline CDR1 is MDHEN and CDR2 SYDVKM. The CDR3 region has the DNA TGTGCCAGCAGTTCCCGCTGGACTACCGGTCTTGGCACAGATACGCAGTATTTT. Its translation: CASSSRWTTGLGTDTQYF.

This clone was counted ten times or more. The chain joins TRBV6-1 to TRBJ2-1; weak D call: TRBD2 (6 bases). Germline assignment: CDR1 MNHNS and CDR2 SASEGT. The germline V and J ends were trimmed by 4 bases and 12 bases, with 13 bases remaining between them. The CDR3 spans 12 residues. CDR3 loop: CASSVQDYSQFF. CDR3 sequence (DNA): TGTGCCAGCAGTGTCCAGGACTATTCGCAGTTCTTC.

The chain is built from TRBV10-3 and TRBJ2-1; TRBD2 matches at 11 bases. CDR3 length equals 17 residues. Germline assignment: CDR1 ENHRY and CDR2 SYGVKD. J gave up 5 bases and V 0 bases, and 6 bases lay outside the gene matches. CDR3 region: CAISESRGTSGDNEQFF. CDR3 coding DNA: TGTGCCATCAGTGAGTCGAGGGGGACTAGCGGAGACAATGAGCAGTTCTTC.

This rearrangement joins TRBV7-2 to TRBJ2-1; weak D call: TRBD2 (5 bases). V lost 5 bases and J 0 bases, leaving 11 bases between the germline ends. CDR1 is SGHTA, CDR2 FQGNSA, per germline. The CDR3 covers 15 residues. The DNA for the CDR3 is TGTGCCAGCAGCCGGGATTCGAGCTCCTACAATGAGCAGTTCTTC. It encodes CASSRDSSSYNEQFF.

As concerns this clone: Additional DNA sequences in this sample encode the identical CDR3. The chain carries TRBV6-1 and TRBJ1-5; TRBD1 might be the D (5 bases). Trimming stripped 4 bases from V and 4 bases from J, with 8 bases between. The germline V gene has CDR1 MNHNS and CDR2 SASEGT. The CDR3 loop spans 13 amino acids. DNA of the CDR3: TGTGCCAGCAGTGCAGGGATTAATCAGCCCCAGCATTTT. Translation: CASSAGINQPQHF.

Concerning this clone itself: The junction departs from the called germline gene at one end, perhaps through a read error. V is TRBV28 and J is TRBJ1-2; 7 nucleotides agree with TRBD1. The germline gives CDR1 MDHEN, CDR2 SYDVKM. The CDR3 runs 16 residues. The CDR3 DNA sequence: TGTGCCAACAGTATCCTCGCCGGGACAGTTTCCTATGGCTACACCTTC. Protein: CANSILAGTVSYGYTF.

The chain uses TRBV27 and TRBJ2-7, with TRBD2 as a possible D gene (5 bases). This CDR3 spans 14 amino acids. CDR1 MNHEY and CDR2 SMNVEV come from the germline V gene (reference sequence). V dropped 6 bases and J dropped 2 bases, with 14 bases sitting between them. CDR3 nucleotides: TGTGCCAGCAGCTCCCATGCCGGGACCTACGAGCAGTACTTC. It yields the protein CASSSHAGTYEQYF.

The chain couples TRBV30 to TRBJ1-1; D might be TRBD1 (6 bases). CDR1 is GTSNPN and CDR2 is SVGIG in the germline V gene (reference sequence). The CDR3 runs 11 residues. This chain's CDR3 is CHLQGNTEAFF. The CDR3 DNA reads as TGTCATTTACAGGGCAACACTGAAGCTTTCTTT.

The chain recombines TRBV2 with TRBJ2-7, with D possibly matching TRBD1 (5 bases). This CDR3 contains 12 residues. The ends were cut back, 6 bases at V and 5 bases at J, with 11 bases in the middle. The germline CDR1 and CDR2 sequences are SNHLY and FYNNEI. The CDR3 reads CASRGRPHEQYF. The DNA for the CDR3 is TGTGCCAGCAGGGGGCGGCCCCACGAGCAGTACTTC.

Of note for this clone: A junction end diverges from the germline sequence, so it may reflect a read error. CDR3 in amino acids: CASSRGLAGAGEQYF. DNA for the CDR3: TGTGCTAGCAGCCGCGGACTAGCGGGAGCCGGCGAGCAGTACTTC. This chain connects TRBV7-7 to TRBJ2-7; 13 bases map to TRBD2. Germline V lookup: CDR1 SSHAT, CDR2 FNYEAQ (reference sequence). The CDR3 has 15 amino acids.

The table lists this clone with a few counts. This chain joins TRBV5-1 and TRBJ1-1; D is ambiguous. The CDR3 contains 15 residues. V lost 0 bases and J 4 bases, leaving 13 bases between the germline ends. CDR1 SGHRS and CDR2 YFSETQ come from the germline V gene. CDR3 sequence (DNA): TGCGCCAGCAGCTTGGCCGCCAGGACTGGCACTGAAGCTTTCTTT. This gives the protein CASSLAARTGTEAFF.

V gene TRBV10-3 combines with J gene TRBJ1-4, with D perhaps TRBD1 (5 bases). The CDR3 contains 13 residues. Germline V gene lookup returns CDR1 ENHRY and CDR2 SYGVKD. V lost 11 bases and J lost 10, with 20 bases in between. The CDR3 here is CASQTDNDGKLFF. DNA of the CDR3: TGTGCCTCACAGACAGATAATGATGGAAAACTGTTTTTT.